These 5 T cell receptor beta chains were sequenced from one sample in a study of prognosis after radiotherapy for stage I lung cancer. Amplification of TCR beta CDR3 from genomic DNA used two-round multiplex PCR. First-round PCR amplification was performed with primers specific to each TRBV and TRBJ gene. MiXCR was run by TCRdb on the multiplex PCR reads, yielding one entry per CDR3 protein. The data show about 36,000 distinct CDR3 sequences, less than 40% seen once. The source material was PBMCs, sampled before or after stereotactic body radiation therapy (not recorded which). The receptor set was obtained from a donor at least 50 years old with non-small cell lung cancer.

This clonotype showed up many times. The J gene is TRBJ2-3, the V gene TRBV11-2, with TRBD1 matching over 10 bases. The CDR3 covers 15 residues. The germline gives CDR1 SGHAT, CDR2 FQNNGV. V gave up 8 bases and J gave up 2 bases; unmatched junction bases: 7. The CDR3 DNA reads as TGTGCCAGCGTACTGACAGGGGGCCCCACAGATACGCAGTATTTT. Protein: CASVLTGGPTDTQYF. Filled out from reference TRBV11-2 and TRBJ2-3, the complete variable domain reads EAGVAQSPRYKIIEKRQSVAFWCNPISGHATLYWYQQILGQGPKLLIQFQNNGVVDDSQLPKDRFSAERLKGVDSTLKIQPAKLEDSAVYLCASVLTGGPTDTQYFGPGTRLTVL.

As to this clonotype: Being one base from a much bigger clone, this may be a read error. The rearrangement uses TRBV6-5 and TRBJ1-5, with 8 bases matching TRBD1. Germline V CDR1 and CDR2: MNHEY, SVGAGI. The CDR3 spans 17 residues. With V trimmed by 0 bases and J by 7 bases, 11 bases remained unmatched. The CDR3 DNA is TGTGCCAGCAGTTACTCAAACAGGGGGACTGCATGGCAGCCCCAGCATTTT. Protein: CASSYSNRGTAWQPQHF.

This clonotype showed up just a few times. This sequence is one base from a far larger clone and is likely a read error. The rearrangement uses TRBV6-2 or TRBV6-3 and TRBJ2-2, with TRBD1 identical over 9 bases. The germline V gene encodes CDR1 MNHEY and CDR2 SVGEGT. V was clipped by 7 bases and J by 4 bases; unmatched bases: 4. The CDR3 runs to 14 residues. CDR3 amino acids: CASIGTGLTGELFF. The CDR3 DNA follows: TGTGCCAGCATTGGGACAGGGCTCACCGGGGAGCTGTTTTTT.

This clonotype was seen at least ten times. This rearrangement joins TRBV7-6 to TRBJ2-5, with D possibly TRBD2 on 6 matching bases. V shed 5 bases and J shed 2 bases, with 18 bases lying between them. CDR3 size: 16 residues. In germline, CDR1 is SGHVS, CDR2 FNYEAQ. CDR3 in amino acids: CASSRAPGDRQETQYF. The CDR3 DNA reads as TGTGCCAGCAGCCGCGCTCCGGGAGATCGTCAAGAGACCCAGTACTTC.

This clonotype was counted ten times or more. This chain uses TRBV5-1 with TRBJ1-1, with 9 bases fitting TRBD1. The CDR3 length is 14 residues. V trimming: 4 bases; J trimming: 4 bases; junction bases outside the gene matches: 5. In germline, CDR1 is SGHRS, CDR2 YFSETQ. DNA of the CDR3: TGCGCCAGCAGCGGGACGACAGGGGGCACTGAAGCTTTCTTT. This codes for CASSGTTGGTEAFF.